What follows are 20 T cell receptor beta chains derived from one specimen sequenced in a study of cytomegalovirus exposure and HLA in healthy donors (TCRdb year 2017). Library method: the immunoSEQ multiplex PCR assay. For the multiplex PCR, a mixture combining 60 forward primers for TCR Vbeta segments and 13 reverse primers for TCR Jbeta segments was used. TCRdb took over this immuneACCESS table, retaining in-frame rearrangements with V and J assigned. Such tables are incomplete; in checked studies, under half of the missing clones stem from an unresolved V gene, and the remainder is unexplained. The sample has about 100,000 clones on record, over 60% of them singletons. 5% to 6.5% of the sample is taken by the ten largest. Sequenced sample: PBMCs. The receptor source for this set is a woman in her late teens or twenties in good health and CMV-seropositive.

This rearrangement joins TRBV10-3 to TRBJ1-5; unclear D gene. V dropped 0 bases and J dropped 6 bases, with 12 bases sitting between them. This CDR3 has 15 residues. The V gene's germline CDR1 is ENHRY and CDR2 SYGVKD. The CDR3 coding sequence is TGTGCCATCAGTGAGTCGGAGGGTTTCGGTCAGCCCCAGCATTTT. This sequence encodes CAISESEGFGQPQHF.

The J gene is TRBJ1-2, the V gene TRBV5-1; 8 bases are a match to TRBD1. The CDR3 extends over 15 amino acids. The V gene's germline CDR1 is SGHRS and CDR2 YFSETQ. Unmatched junction bases numbered 9, after V lost 4 bases and J lost 4 bases. CDR3 coding DNA: TGCGCCAGCAGCGAAGACAGGGGACTTGGCTATGGCTACACCTTC. Protein: CASSEDRGLGYGYTF.

As for this clone: At the DNA level, this CDR3 is encoded by other sequences in the same sample as well. The gene calls are TRBV6-1 and TRBJ2-7; unclear D gene. V was clipped by 6 bases and J by 2 bases, with 11 bases between them. The CDR3 is made up of 13 amino acids. Germline CDR1 reads MNHNS; CDR2 reads SASEGT. CDR3 nucleotide sequence: TGTGCCAGCAGCACCACGCTAGCCTACGAGCAGTACTTC. Amino acid sequence: CASSTTLAYEQYF.

In DNA form, the CDR3 reads TGTGCCAGCAGCGTAGTTGGGACTCCGAACACCGGGGAGCTGTTTTTT. Translated, it gives CASSVVGTPNTGELFF. This chain connects TRBV9 to TRBJ2-2; maybe TRBD2 (6 bases). V gave up 0 bases and J gave up 0 bases, with 9 bases separating them. Germline V lookup: CDR1 SGDLS, CDR2 YYNGEE. This CDR3 is built from 16 residues.

V and J are TRBV19 and TRBJ2-5; 10 bases are a match to TRBD2. V lost 4 bases, J lost 5 bases, and 10 bases stayed unmatched. Germline loops: CDR1 LNHDA, CDR2 SQIVND (reference sequence). The CDR3 loop spans 16 amino acids. This CDR3 reads CASSSVPSGSGETQYF. The CDR3 DNA is TGTGCCAGTAGTAGTGTGCCTAGCGGGAGCGGGGAGACCCAGTACTTC.

This clone was observed a few times. The chain joins TRBV5-1 to TRBJ2-7, with 8 bases fitting TRBD1. The junction had 1 base not matched to a gene; V was cut back by 2 bases and J by 3 bases. Germline V gene lookup returns CDR1 SGHRS and CDR2 YFSETQ. This CDR3 comprises 13 residues. The CDR3 DNA reads as TGCGCCAGCAGCTTTGACAGGGGCTACGAGCAGTACTTC. It is translated as CASSFDRGYEQYF. Filled out from reference TRBV5-1 and TRBJ2-7, the complete variable domain reads KAGVTQTPRYLIKTRGQQVTLSCSPISGHRSVSWYQQTPGQGLQFLFEYFSETQRNKGNFPGRFSGRQFSNSRSEMNVSTLELGDSALYLCASSFDRGYEQYFGPGTRLTVT.

This chain uses TRBV28 with TRBJ2-5; the D is unclear. CDR1 is MDHEN, CDR2 SYDVKM, per germline. The CDR3 totals 14 residues. Trimming removed 5 bases at V and 4 bases at J, with 14 bases between. CDR3 region: CASSPTFTGETQYF. The CDR3 DNA follows: TGTGCCAGCAGTCCGACTTTTACCGGAGAGACCCAGTACTTC.

The chain recombines TRBV5-1 with TRBJ2-3; D is possibly TRBD1 (6 bases). Germline CDR1 and CDR2: SGHRS and YFSETQ. V shed 4 bases and J shed 2 bases, with 26 bases lying between them. The CDR3 runs 19 residues. The chain's CDR3 is CASSPAPLTPGEDTDTQYF. Here the CDR3 DNA reads TGCGCCAGCAGCCCAGCCCCACTTACGCCAGGGGAAGACACAGATACGCAGTATTTT.

The chain uses TRBV5-1 and TRBJ1-4; 9 bases align to TRBD1. CDR3 length: 18 residues. The ends lost 0 bases at V and 4 bases at J; junction bases unmatched: 10. CDR1 and CDR2 (germline): SGHRS, YFSETQ. The CDR3 loop reads CASSLGPTGGIVNEKLFF. The CDR3 DNA is TGCGCCAGCAGCTTGGGGCCTACAGGGGGCATTGTTAATGAAAAACTGTTTTTT.

The chain has TRBV2 and TRBJ1-2; 9 bases fit TRBD1. In germline, CDR1 is SNHLY, CDR2 FYNNEI. The CDR3 runs to 12 residues. Trimming cost V 6 bases and J 10 bases; bases outside gene matches: 6. The CDR3: CASRSRDRVYTF. The DNA for the CDR3 is TGTGCCAGCAGGTCCCGGGACAGGGTCTACACCTTC. Complete variable domain (other parts from reference TRBV2 and TRBJ1-2): EPEVTQTPSHQVTQMGQEVILRCVPISNHLYFYWYRQILGQKVEFLVSFYNNEISEKSEIFDDQFSVERPDGSNFTLKIRSTKLEDSAMYFCASRSRDRVYTFGSGTRLTVV.

The chain uses TRBV10-1 and TRBJ2-1; 10 nucleotides line up with TRBD2. Losses at the gene ends were 6 bases for V and 10 bases for J; bases not matched to a gene: 9. The CDR3 totals 14 residues. Germline CDR1 is WNHNN and CDR2 is SYGVQD (reference sequence). CDR3 residues: CASSQAGGPGEQFF. The CDR3 coding sequence is TGCGCCAGCAGCCAAGCGGGAGGGCCGGGCGAGCAGTTCTTC.

This sequence joins TRBV5-4 and TRBJ1-2; D perhaps matches TRBD1 (6 bases). Trimming cost V 0 bases and J 8 bases, with 8 bases left between them. CDR1 is SGHNT, CDR2 YYREEE, per germline (reference sequence). The CDR3 has 12 residues. Here the CDR3 reads CASSLDRAGYTF. CDR3 DNA: TGTGCCAGCAGCTTGGACAGGGCGGGCTACACCTTC.

This clone appeared a single time. The rearrangement links TRBV7-2 to TRBJ1-2; TRBD1 agrees at 8 bases. Per the germline V gene, CDR1 is SGHTA and CDR2 is FQGNSA. CDR3 length: 17 amino acids. V dropped 4 bases and J dropped 4; count of bases not matched to a gene: 14. The CDR3 DNA reads as TGTGCCAGCAGCTCCGTCCCACAGGGGGGTATGGGCTATGGCTACACCTTC. The encoded protein is CASSSVPQGGMGYGYTF.

This clone has just one count. V is TRBV7-9 and J is TRBJ2-7; TRBD2 aligns across 10 bases. Trimming cost V 1 base and J 5 bases; bases outside gene matches: 8. This CDR3 has 16 amino acids. The germline gives CDR1 SEHNR, CDR2 FQNEAQ (reference sequence). For the CDR3, the DNA is TGTGCCAGCAGCTTAGGGTCCCTAGCGGGGGTGCACGAGCAGTACTTC. It specifies CASSLGSLAGVHEQYF.

In nucleotides, the CDR3 is TGTGCCAGCAGCTTGGAAATACGGGAGCTACAGGAGCAGTTCTTC. This translates into CASSLEIRELQEQFF. The V call is TRBV5-4, the J call TRBJ2-1; a weak D match, TRBD2 (6 bases). The V gene's germline CDR1 is SGHNT and CDR2 YYREEE (reference sequence). The CDR3 is 15 residues long. Trimming left V 0 bases short and J 10 bases short, with 17 bases between.

The CDR3 loop is CASRGGYEQYF. The CDR3 DNA is TGTGCCAGCAGAGGGGGCTACGAGCAGTACTTC. The chain is built from TRBV28 and TRBJ2-7; tentative D call: TRBD1 (6 bases). CDR1 and CDR2 from the germline V gene are MDHEN and SYDVKM. This CDR3 is 11 amino acids long. V gave up 6 bases and J gave up 3 bases, with 6 bases separating them.

The J gene is TRBJ2-5, the V gene TRBV6-5; maybe TRBD2 (5 bases). Germline V CDR1 and CDR2: MNHEY, SVGAGI. This CDR3 has 14 amino acids. The V end was cut by 0 bases, the J end by 5 bases, with 10 bases between. CDR3 coding DNA: TGTGCCAGCAGTTACTCATCGGGGTACGAGACCCAGTACTTC. It yields the protein CASSYSSGYETQYF.

The chain combines TRBV5-5 with TRBJ2-3; TRBD1 agrees at 7 bases. Losses at the gene ends were 3 bases for V and 2 bases for J; bases not matched to a gene: 6. There are 15 residues in the CDR3. From germline, CDR1 is SGHKS and CDR2 YYEKEE (reference sequence). CDR3 nucleotide sequence: TGTGCCAGCAGCTCGGGACAGCCCCTCACAGATACGCAGTATTTT. Translation gives CASSSGQPLTDTQYF.

This clone was counted a few times. The chain joins TRBV4-1 to TRBJ2-1; the match to TRBD2 covers 11 bases. The trim removed 0 bases at V and 4 bases at J, leaving 2 bases unmatched. Germline V gene data show CDR1 as MGHRA and CDR2 as YSYEKL. This CDR3 is 16 amino acids long. DNA for the CDR3: TGCGCCAGCAGCCAAGATACTAGCGGGAGTTACAATGAGCAGTTCTTC. Encoded protein: CASSQDTSGSYNEQFF.

The rearrangement joins TRBV6-5 to TRBJ2-7; TRBD2 is a possible D gene (5 bases). Germline values: CDR1 MNHEY, CDR2 SVGAGI. The CDR3 contains 12 residues. Trimming stripped 7 bases from V and 6 bases from J, with 13 bases between. CDR3 in amino acids: CASTKAAGEQYF. The DNA of the CDR3 is TGTGCCAGCACCAAAGCGGCGGGCGAGCAGTACTTC.